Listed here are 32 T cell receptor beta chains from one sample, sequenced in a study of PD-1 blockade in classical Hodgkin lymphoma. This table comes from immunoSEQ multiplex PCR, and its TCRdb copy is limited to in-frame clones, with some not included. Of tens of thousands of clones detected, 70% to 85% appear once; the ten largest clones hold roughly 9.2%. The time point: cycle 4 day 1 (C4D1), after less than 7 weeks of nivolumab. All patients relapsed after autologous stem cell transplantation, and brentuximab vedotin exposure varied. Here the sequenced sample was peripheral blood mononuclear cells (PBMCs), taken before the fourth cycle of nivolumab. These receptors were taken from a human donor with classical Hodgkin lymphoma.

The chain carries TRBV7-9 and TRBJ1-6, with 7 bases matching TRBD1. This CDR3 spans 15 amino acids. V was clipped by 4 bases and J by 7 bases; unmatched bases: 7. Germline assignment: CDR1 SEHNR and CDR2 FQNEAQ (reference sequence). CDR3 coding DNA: TGTGCCAGCAGCTCAGGGGGACTCCTGAATTCACCCCTCCACTTT. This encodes CASSSGGLLNSPLHF. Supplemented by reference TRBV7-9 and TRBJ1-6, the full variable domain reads DTGVSQNPRHKITKRGQNVTFRCDPISEHNRLYWYRQTLGQGPEFLTYFQNEAQLEKSRLLSDRFSAERPKGSFSTLEIQRTEQGDSAMYLCASSSGGLLNSPLHFGNGTRLTVT.

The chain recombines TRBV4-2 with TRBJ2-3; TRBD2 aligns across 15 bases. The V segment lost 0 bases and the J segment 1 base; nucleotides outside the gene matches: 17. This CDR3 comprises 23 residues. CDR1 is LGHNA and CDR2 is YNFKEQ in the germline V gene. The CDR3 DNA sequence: TGTGCCAGCAGCCAAGAGATTAACGGCCTCGGACTAGCGGGGGGGCTGGGCACAGATACGCAGTATTTT. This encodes CASSQEINGLGLAGGLGTDTQYF.

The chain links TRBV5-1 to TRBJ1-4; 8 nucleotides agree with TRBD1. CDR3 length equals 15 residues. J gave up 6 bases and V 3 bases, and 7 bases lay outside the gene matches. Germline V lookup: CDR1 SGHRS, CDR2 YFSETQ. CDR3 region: CASSSGQGRDEKLFF. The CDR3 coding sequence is TGCGCCAGCAGCTCAGGACAGGGTCGGGATGAAAAACTGTTTTTT.

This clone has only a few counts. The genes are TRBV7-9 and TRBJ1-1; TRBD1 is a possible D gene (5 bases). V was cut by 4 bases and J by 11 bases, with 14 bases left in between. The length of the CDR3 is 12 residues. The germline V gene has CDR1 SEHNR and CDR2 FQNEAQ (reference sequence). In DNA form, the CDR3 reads TGTGCCAGCAGCTGGTCTGGGACTCTGGCTTTCTTT. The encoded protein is CASSWSGTLAFF. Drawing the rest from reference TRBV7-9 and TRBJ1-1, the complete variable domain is DTGVSQNPRHKITKRGQNVTFRCDPISEHNRLYWYRQTLGQGPEFLTYFQNEAQLEKSRLLSDRFSAERPKGSFSTLEIQRTEQGDSAMYLCASSWSGTLAFFGQGTRLTVV.

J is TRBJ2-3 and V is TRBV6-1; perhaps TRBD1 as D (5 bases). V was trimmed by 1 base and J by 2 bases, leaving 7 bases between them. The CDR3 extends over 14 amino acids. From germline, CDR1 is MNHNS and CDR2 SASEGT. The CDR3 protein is CASSEVGHTDTQYF. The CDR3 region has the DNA TGTGCCAGCAGTGAAGTCGGACACACAGATACGCAGTATTTT.

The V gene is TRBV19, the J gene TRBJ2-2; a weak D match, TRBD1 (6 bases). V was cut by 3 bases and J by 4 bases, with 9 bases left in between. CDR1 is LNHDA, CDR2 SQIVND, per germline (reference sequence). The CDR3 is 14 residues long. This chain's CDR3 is CASSMWGRTGELFF. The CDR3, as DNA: TGTGCCAGTAGTATGTGGGGGCGCACCGGGGAGCTGTTTTTT.

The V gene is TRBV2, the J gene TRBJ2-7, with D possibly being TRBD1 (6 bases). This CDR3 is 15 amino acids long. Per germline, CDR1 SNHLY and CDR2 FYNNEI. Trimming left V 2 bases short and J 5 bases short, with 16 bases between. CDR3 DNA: TGTGCCAGCAGTGAAACGCAGGGGCTGACTCACGAGCAGTACTTC. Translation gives CASSETQGLTHEQYF.

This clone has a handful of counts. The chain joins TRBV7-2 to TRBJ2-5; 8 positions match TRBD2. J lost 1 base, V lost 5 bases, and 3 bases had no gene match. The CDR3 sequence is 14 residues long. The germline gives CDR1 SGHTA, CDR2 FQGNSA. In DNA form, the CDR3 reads TGTGCCAGCAGCCCCGGGGGGGCCCAAGAGACCCAGTACTTC. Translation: CASSPGGAQETQYF.

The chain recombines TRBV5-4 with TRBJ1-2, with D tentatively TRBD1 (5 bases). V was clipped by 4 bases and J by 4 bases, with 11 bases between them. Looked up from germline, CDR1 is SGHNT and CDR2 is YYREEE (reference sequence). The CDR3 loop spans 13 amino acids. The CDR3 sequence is CASSLGGAYGYTF. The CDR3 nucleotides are TGTGCCAGCAGCCTCGGGGGAGCCTATGGCTACACCTTC.

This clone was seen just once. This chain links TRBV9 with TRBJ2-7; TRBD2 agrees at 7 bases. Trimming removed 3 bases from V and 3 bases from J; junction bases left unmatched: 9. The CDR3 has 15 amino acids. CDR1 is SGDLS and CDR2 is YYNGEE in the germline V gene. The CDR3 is CASSALGTTSYEQYF. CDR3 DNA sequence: TGTGCCAGCAGCGCTTTGGGGACTACAAGCTACGAGCAGTACTTC. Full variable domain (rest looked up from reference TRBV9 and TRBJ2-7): DSGVTQTPKHLITATGQRVTLRCSPRSGDLSVYWYQQSLDQGLQFLIQYYNGEERAKGNILERFSAQQFPDLHSELNLSSLELGDSALYFCASSALGTTSYEQYFGPGTRLTVT.

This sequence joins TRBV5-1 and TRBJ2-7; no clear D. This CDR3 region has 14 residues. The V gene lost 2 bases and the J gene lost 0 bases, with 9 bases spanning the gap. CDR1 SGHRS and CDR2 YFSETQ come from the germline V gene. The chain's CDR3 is CASSLVSFSYEQYF. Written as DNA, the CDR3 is TGCGCCAGCAGCTTAGTGAGTTTCTCCTACGAGCAGTACTTC.

CDR3 sequence reads: CASSTGQGATYEQYF. The CDR3 DNA sequence: TGCGCCAGCAGCACCGGACAGGGGGCTACATACGAGCAGTACTTC. The V call is TRBV5-1, the J call TRBJ2-7; 11 bases map to TRBD1. The V segment lost 4 bases and the J segment 4 bases; nucleotides outside the gene matches: 7. Germline V gene data show CDR1 as SGHRS and CDR2 as YFSETQ. The CDR3 contains 15 residues. Full variable domain (rest looked up from reference TRBV5-1 and TRBJ2-7): KAGVTQTPRYLIKTRGQQVTLSCSPISGHRSVSWYQQTPGQGLQFLFEYFSETQRNKGNFPGRFSGRQFSNSRSEMNVSTLELGDSALYLCASSTGQGATYEQYFGPGTRLTVT.

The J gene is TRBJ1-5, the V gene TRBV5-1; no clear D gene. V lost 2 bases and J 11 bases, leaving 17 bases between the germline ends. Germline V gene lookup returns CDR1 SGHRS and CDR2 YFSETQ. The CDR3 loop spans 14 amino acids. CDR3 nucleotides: TGCGCCAGCAGCTTTGCGCCCGGTACGACGGCCCAGCATTTT. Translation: CASSFAPGTTAQHF.

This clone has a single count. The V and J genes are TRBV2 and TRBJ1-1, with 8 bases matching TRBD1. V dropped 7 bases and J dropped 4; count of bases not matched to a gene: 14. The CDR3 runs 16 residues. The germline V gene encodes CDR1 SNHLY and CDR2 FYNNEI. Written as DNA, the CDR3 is TGTGCCAGCAACCAGGACAGGGAGGGGGGAAGCACTGAAGCTTTCTTT. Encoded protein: CASNQDREGGSTEAFF.

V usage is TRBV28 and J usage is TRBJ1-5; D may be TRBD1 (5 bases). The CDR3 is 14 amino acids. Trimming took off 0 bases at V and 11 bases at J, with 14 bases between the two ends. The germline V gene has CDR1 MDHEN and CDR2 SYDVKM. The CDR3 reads CASSLWEGRLAQHF. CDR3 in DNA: TGTGCCAGCAGTTTATGGGAGGGACGCTTGGCCCAGCATTTT.

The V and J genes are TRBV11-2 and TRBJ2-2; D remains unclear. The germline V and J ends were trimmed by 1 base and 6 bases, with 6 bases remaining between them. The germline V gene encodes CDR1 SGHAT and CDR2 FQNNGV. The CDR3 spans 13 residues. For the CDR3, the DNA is TGTGCCAGCAGCTTAGTCGGTCCCGGGGAGCTGTTTTTT. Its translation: CASSLVGPGELFF.

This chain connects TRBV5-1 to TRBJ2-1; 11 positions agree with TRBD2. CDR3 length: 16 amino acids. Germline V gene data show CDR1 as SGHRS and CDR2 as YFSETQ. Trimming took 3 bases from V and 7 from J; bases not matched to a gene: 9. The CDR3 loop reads CASSSELAGAWNEQFF. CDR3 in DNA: TGCGCCAGCAGCTCTGAACTAGCGGGGGCCTGGAATGAGCAGTTCTTC. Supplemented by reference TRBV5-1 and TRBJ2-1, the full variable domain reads KAGVTQTPRYLIKTRGQQVTLSCSPISGHRSVSWYQQTPGQGLQFLFEYFSETQRNKGNFPGRFSGRQFSNSRSEMNVSTLELGDSALYLCASSSELAGAWNEQFFGPGTRLTVL.

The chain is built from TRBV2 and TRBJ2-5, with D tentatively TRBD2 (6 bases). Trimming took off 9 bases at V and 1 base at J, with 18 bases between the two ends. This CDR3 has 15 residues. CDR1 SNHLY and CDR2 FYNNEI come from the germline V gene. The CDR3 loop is CASPGLGGSQETQYF. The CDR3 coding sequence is TGTGCCAGTCCGGGTTTGGGGGGATCCCAAGAGACCCAGTACTTC.

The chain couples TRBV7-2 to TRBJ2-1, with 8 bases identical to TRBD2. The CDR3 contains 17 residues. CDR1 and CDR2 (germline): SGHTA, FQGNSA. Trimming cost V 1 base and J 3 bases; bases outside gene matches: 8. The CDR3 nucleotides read TGTGCCAGCAGCTTAGGGCCCGGGGGGGGACTCTACAATGAGCAGTTCTTC. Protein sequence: CASSLGPGGGLYNEQFF.

The CDR3: CASSPRFRDRNTDTQYF. The CDR3, as DNA: TGCGCCAGCAGCCCCCGTTTCCGGGACAGGAACACAGATACGCAGTATTTT. V is TRBV5-1 and J is TRBJ2-3; 8 nucleotides agree with TRBD1. Germline assignment: CDR1 SGHRS and CDR2 YFSETQ. The CDR3 is made up of 17 amino acids. J lost 2 bases, V lost 4 bases, and 12 bases had no gene match.

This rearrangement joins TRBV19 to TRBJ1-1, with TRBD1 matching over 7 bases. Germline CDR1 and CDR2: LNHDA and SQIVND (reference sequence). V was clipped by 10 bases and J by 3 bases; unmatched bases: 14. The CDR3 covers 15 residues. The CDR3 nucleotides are TGTGCCACCACTGATCTGGGACAGCTATACACTGAAGCTTTCTTT. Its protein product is CATTDLGQLYTEAFF.

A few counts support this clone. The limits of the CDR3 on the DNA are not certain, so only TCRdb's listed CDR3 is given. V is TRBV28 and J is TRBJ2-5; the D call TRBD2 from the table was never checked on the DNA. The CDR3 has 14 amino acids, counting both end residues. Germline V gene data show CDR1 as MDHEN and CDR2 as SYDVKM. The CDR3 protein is CASSFGGGTNIRYF.

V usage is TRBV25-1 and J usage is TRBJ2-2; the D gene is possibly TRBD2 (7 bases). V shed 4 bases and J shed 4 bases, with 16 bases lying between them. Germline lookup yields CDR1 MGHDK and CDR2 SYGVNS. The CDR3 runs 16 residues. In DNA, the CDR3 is TGTGCCAGCAGTGGCGGGGGCCAGTTGAGCACCGGGGAGCTGTTTTTT. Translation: CASSGGGQLSTGELFF.

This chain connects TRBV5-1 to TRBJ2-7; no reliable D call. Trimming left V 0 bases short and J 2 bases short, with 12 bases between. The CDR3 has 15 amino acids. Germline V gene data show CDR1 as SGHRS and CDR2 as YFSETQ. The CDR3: CASSLETVNAYEQYF. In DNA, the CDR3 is TGCGCCAGCAGCTTGGAAACAGTCAATGCCTACGAGCAGTACTTC.

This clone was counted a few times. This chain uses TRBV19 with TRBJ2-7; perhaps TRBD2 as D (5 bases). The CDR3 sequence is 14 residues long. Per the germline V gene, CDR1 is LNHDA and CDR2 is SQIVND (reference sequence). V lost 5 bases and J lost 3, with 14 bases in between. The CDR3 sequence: CASSWARGGYEQYF. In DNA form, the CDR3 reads TGTGCCAGTAGTTGGGCTCGGGGTGGCTACGAGCAGTACTTC.

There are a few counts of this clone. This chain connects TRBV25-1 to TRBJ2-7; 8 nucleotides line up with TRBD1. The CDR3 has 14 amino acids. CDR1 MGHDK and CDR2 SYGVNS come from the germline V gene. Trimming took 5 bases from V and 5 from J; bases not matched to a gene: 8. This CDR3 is CASSSLRGQDEQYF. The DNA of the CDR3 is TGTGCCAGCAGTTCTCTCAGGGGGCAGGACGAGCAGTACTTC.

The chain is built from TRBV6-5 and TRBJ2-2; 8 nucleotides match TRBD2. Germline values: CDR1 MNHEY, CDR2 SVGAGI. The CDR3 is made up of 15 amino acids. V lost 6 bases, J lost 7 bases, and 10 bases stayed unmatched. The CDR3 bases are TGTGCCAGCAGACTCACCTCCGGGACTAGCGGGGAGCTGTTTTTT. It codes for CASRLTSGTSGELFF.

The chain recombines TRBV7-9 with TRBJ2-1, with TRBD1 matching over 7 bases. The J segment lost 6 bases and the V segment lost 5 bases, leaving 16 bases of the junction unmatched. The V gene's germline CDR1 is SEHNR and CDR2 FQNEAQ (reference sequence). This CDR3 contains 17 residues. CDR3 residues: CASSPPYRQGPSNEQFF. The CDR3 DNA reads TGTGCCAGCAGCCCCCCTTACCGACAGGGACCGAGCAATGAGCAGTTCTTC.

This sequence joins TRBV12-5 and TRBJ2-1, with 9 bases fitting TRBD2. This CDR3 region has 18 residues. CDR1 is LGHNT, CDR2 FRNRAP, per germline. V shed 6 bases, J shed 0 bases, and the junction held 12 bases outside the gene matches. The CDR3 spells CASGPLERGVSSYNEQFF. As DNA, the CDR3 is TGTGCTAGTGGCCCACTGGAGCGGGGGGTTAGCTCCTACAATGAGCAGTTCTTC.

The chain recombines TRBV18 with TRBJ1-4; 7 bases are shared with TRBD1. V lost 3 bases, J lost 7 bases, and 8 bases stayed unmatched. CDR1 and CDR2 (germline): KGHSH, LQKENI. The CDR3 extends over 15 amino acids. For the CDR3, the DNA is TGTGCCAGCTCACCCTGGACAGGAGGTGGTGAAAAACTGTTTTTT. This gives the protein CASSPWTGGGEKLFF.

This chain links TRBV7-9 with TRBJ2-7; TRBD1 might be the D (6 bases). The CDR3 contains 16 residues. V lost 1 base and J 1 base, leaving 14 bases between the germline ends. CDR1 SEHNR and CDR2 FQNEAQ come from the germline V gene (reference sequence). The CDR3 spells CASSLDINRASYEQYF. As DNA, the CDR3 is TGTGCCAGCAGCTTAGACATTAACAGGGCTTCCTACGAGCAGTACTTC.

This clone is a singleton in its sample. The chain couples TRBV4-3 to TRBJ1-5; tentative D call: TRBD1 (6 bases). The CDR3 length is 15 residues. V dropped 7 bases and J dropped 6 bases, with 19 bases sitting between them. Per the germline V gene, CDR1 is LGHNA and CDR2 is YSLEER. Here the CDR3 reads CASNPTRGSGQPQHF. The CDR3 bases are TGCGCCAGCAACCCAACCAGGGGATCGGGTCAGCCCCAGCATTTT.